A single sample gave rise to the 19 T cell receptor beta chains below, sequenced in a study of blood T cell dynamics during melanoma immunotherapy. The time point here: pre-treatment baseline. Profiling relied on immunoSEQ multiplex PCR, and the TCRdb table lists in-frame clones only, not all of them. Among about 10,000 clones listed, about 88% were seen once. Sequencing used blood, obtained from a patient treated with checkpoint blockade. These receptor sequences come from a human donor with melanoma.

The chain recombines TRBV25-1 with TRBJ2-5; a weak D match, TRBD2 (6 bases). The end of the DNA aligns better with TRBJ2-7, so the J call may be wrong. Germline loops: CDR1 MGHDK, CDR2 SYGVNS. There are 13 residues in the CDR3. The CDR3 bases are TGTGCCAGCAGTCGGGAGCCTTGGGACGAGCAGTACTTC. It codes for CASSREPWDEQYF.

The rearrangement joins TRBV27 to TRBJ2-1, with D perhaps TRBD1 (5 bases). Deletions cut 2 bases from V and 6 bases from J, with 11 bases between. The CDR3 contains 14 residues. Germline lookup yields CDR1 MNHEY and CDR2 SMNVEV (reference sequence). In DNA form, the CDR3 reads TGTGCCAGCAGTTTACCAGGGTTTGTCAATGAGCAGTTCTTC. Translation gives CASSLPGFVNEQFF.

V is TRBV5-4 and J is TRBJ2-7; 8 bases are a match to TRBD1. The CDR3 totals 14 residues. Per the germline V gene, CDR1 is SGHNT and CDR2 is YYREEE (reference sequence). The V and J ends lost 0 bases and 5 bases, in that order; junction bases with no gene match: 4. The CDR3 loop reads CASSLGQGRNEQYF. The CDR3 nucleotides are TGTGCCAGCAGCTTGGGACAGGGGAGAAACGAGCAGTACTTC. The full variable domain, completed using reference TRBV5-4 and TRBJ2-7, is ETGVTQSPTHLIKTRGQQVTLRCSSQSGHNTVSWYQQALGQGPQFIFQYYREEENGRGNFPPRFSGLQFPNYSSELNVNALELDDSALYLCASSLGQGRNEQYFGPGTRLTVT.

The rearrangement uses TRBV7-2 and TRBJ2-2; 7 bases fit TRBD1. CDR1 is SGHTA, CDR2 FQGNSA, per germline. The J segment lost 1 base and the V segment lost 5 bases, leaving 7 bases of the junction unmatched. The CDR3 length is 16 residues. CDR3 nucleotides: TGTGCCAGCAGCCCACAGGGGCTCGGGAACACCGGGGAGCTGTTTTTT. Its translation: CASSPQGLGNTGELFF.

The chain carries TRBV28 and TRBJ2-3; tentative D call: TRBD2 (5 bases). Trimming left V 3 bases short and J 5 bases short, with 12 bases between. The CDR3 sequence is 14 residues long. The V gene's germline CDR1 is MDHEN and CDR2 SYDVKM. DNA of the CDR3: TGTGCCAGCAGTTTCCTCGCGGAGGTAGATACGCAGTATTTT. Translating gives CASSFLAEVDTQYF.

The genes are TRBV5-4 and TRBJ2-1; 8 nucleotides line up with TRBD2. The length of the CDR3 is 17 residues. The germline V gene has CDR1 SGHNT and CDR2 YYREEE (reference sequence). Trimming removed 3 bases from V and 0 bases from J; junction bases left unmatched: 8. CDR3 bases: TGTGCCAGCAGCTGGGGGACTAGAATTTCCTCCTACAATGAGCAGTTCTTC. Protein sequence: CASSWGTRISSYNEQFF.

The CDR3 coding sequence is TGTGCCAGCAGTGACAGGGGGCACTACGAGCAGTACTTC. Translating it yields CASSDRGHYEQYF. This sequence joins TRBV25-1 and TRBJ2-5; 8 nucleotides match TRBD1. Gene TRBJ2-7 matches the end of the DNA better, so the J call may be wrong. In germline, CDR1 is MGHDK, CDR2 SYGVNS. This CDR3 has 13 residues.

Only one count was recorded for this clone. This CDR3 fails to terminate in the conserved phenylalanine or tryptophan, so it likely reflects a read error. The DNA is omitted, as the CDR3 cannot be located on it reliably, and the CDR3 follows TCRdb's listing. The V gene is TRBV5-6, the J gene TRBJ1-1. Germline V gene sequence: CDR1 SGHDT, CDR2 YYEEEE. The CDR3 adds up to 9 amino acids, both ends counted. The CDR3: CASSLAKLC.

DNA for the CDR3: TGTGCCAGCAGTGAACGGTGGGAGTTATTGACAGATACGCAGTATTTT. As protein: CASSERWELLTDTQYF. The chain is built from TRBV2 and TRBJ2-3; D might be TRBD2 (5 bases). CDR3 length equals 16 residues. V gave up 2 bases and J gave up 3 bases, with 15 bases separating them. From germline, CDR1 is SNHLY and CDR2 FYNNEI.

The rearrangement uses TRBV5-4 and TRBJ1-1, with unresolved D. Looked up from germline, CDR1 is SGHNT and CDR2 is YYREEE (reference sequence). The length of the CDR3 is 14 residues. V lost 0 bases and J lost 6, with 12 bases in between. The CDR3 DNA follows: TGTGCCAGCAGCTTGGGATTTACGGACGCTGAAGCTTTCTTT. Translated, it gives CASSLGFTDAEAFF.

The genes are TRBV19 and TRBJ2-5; D might be TRBD1 (7 bases). The germline V gene encodes CDR1 LNHDA and CDR2 SQIVND (reference sequence). Trimming shortened V by 5 bases and J by 4 bases, and 20 bases separated the two germline ends. This CDR3 has 16 residues. The CDR3 sequence: CASSAGQLIGSETQYF. The CDR3 DNA is TGTGCCAGTAGTGCGGGACAGCTCATTGGGTCAGAGACCCAGTACTTC.

The gene calls are TRBV11-2 and TRBJ2-1; TRBD2 agrees at 12 bases. CDR3 length equals 15 residues. CDR1 SGHAT and CDR2 FQNNGV come from the germline V gene. The V segment lost 5 bases and the J segment 5 bases; nucleotides outside the gene matches: 4. The CDR3 is CASSPTSGRDNEQFF. The CDR3, as DNA: TGTGCCAGCAGCCCGACTAGCGGGAGAGACAATGAGCAGTTCTTC.

The gene calls are TRBV5-4 and TRBJ2-5; D possibly matches TRBD1 or TRBD2 (5 bases each). Germline V lookup: CDR1 SGHNT, CDR2 YYREEE (reference sequence). V was clipped by 2 bases and J by 5 bases, with 25 bases between them. This CDR3 contains 18 residues. CDR3 nucleotides: TGTGCCAGCAGCTTTCGAGGTTCTTGGACGGGGCATCTGGAGACCCAGTACTTC. It codes for CASSFRGSWTGHLETQYF.

The gene calls are TRBV18 and TRBJ1-2; TRBD1 aligns across 8 bases. This CDR3 has 14 residues. Trimming took 8 bases from V and 7 from J; bases not matched to a gene: 12. Germline CDR1 KGHSH, CDR2 LQKENI. CDR3 in amino acids: CASTPDGQGGGYTF. CDR3 bases: TGTGCCAGCACCCCGGACGGACAGGGCGGTGGCTACACCTTC.

The chain links TRBV4-3 to TRBJ2-3; 9 bases are a match to TRBD2. With 0 bases clipped from V and 0 bases from J, the junction kept 4 bases outside the gene matches. The CDR3 spans 17 residues. Germline V lookup: CDR1 LGHNA, CDR2 YSLEER. The CDR3 DNA reads TGCGCCAGCAGCCAAGATTGGAGCGGGGGGAGCACAGATACGCAGTATTTT. This encodes CASSQDWSGGSTDTQYF.

This sequence joins TRBV9 and TRBJ1-2; D gene uncertain. The CDR3 loop spans 16 amino acids. V dropped 0 bases and J dropped 6 bases, with 18 bases sitting between them. Germline V gene lookup returns CDR1 SGDLS and CDR2 YYNGEE. CDR3 nucleotides: TGTGCCAGCAGCGTAGAGGCAGAGCCTTGGGGAGATGGCTACACCTTC. It translates to CASSVEAEPWGDGYTF.

J is TRBJ2-7 and V is TRBV18, with 9 nucleotides matching TRBD1. Germline CDR1 is KGHSH and CDR2 is LQKENI. V lost 3 bases to trimming and J lost 6 bases; unmatched junction nucleotides: 6. This CDR3 contains 14 residues. The CDR3 region is CASSPGQGDGEQYF. In nucleotides, the CDR3 is TGTGCCAGCTCACCGGGACAGGGAGACGGCGAGCAGTACTTC.

The rearrangement joins TRBV6-6 to TRBJ2-7; 7 positions match TRBD2. V shed 2 bases, J shed 6 bases, and the junction held 13 bases outside the gene matches. This CDR3 region has 16 residues. Germline CDR1 and CDR2: MNHNY and SVGAGI (reference sequence). The CDR3: CASSYEGGVSRSEQYF. The CDR3 region has the DNA TGTGCCAGCAGTTACGAGGGAGGGGTCTCCCGCAGCGAGCAGTACTTC.

The chain uses TRBV19 and TRBJ2-6; unclear D gene. V lost 3 bases, J lost 0 bases, and 6 bases lay in between. The CDR3 runs to 15 residues. The germline V gene has CDR1 LNHDA and CDR2 SQIVND (reference sequence). The CDR3 bases are TGTGCCAGTAGTATTTTCGGCTCTGGGGCCAACGTCCTGACTTTC. Residues: CASSIFGSGANVLTF.